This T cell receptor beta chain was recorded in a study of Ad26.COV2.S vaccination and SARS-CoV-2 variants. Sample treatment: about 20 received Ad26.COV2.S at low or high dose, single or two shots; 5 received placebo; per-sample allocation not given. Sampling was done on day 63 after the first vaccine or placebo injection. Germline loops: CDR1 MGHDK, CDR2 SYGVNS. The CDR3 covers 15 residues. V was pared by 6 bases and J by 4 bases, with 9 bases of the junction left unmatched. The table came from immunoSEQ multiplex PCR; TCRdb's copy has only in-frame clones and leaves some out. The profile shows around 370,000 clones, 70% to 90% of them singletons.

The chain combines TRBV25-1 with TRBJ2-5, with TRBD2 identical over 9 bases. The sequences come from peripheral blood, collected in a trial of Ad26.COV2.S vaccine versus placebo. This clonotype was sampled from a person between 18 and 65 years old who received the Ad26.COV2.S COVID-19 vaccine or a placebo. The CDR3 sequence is CASSIAGEGRETQYF. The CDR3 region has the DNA TGTGCCAGCAGCATAGCGGGAGAGGGTCGAGAGACCCAGTACTTC.